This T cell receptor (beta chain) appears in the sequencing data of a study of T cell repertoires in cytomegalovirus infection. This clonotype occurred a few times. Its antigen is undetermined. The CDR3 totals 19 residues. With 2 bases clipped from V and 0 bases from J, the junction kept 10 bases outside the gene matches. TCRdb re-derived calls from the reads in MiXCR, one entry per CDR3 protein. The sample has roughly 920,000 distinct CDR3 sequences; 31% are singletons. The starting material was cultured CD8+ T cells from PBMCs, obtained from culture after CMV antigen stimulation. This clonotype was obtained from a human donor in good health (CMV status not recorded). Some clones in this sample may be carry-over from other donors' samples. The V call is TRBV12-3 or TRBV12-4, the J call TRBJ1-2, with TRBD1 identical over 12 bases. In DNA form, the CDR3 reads TGTGCCAGCAGTTTATCCCGGGACAGGGGGCTCAAAGCTAACTATGGCTACACCTTC. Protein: CASSLSRDRGLKANYGYTF.